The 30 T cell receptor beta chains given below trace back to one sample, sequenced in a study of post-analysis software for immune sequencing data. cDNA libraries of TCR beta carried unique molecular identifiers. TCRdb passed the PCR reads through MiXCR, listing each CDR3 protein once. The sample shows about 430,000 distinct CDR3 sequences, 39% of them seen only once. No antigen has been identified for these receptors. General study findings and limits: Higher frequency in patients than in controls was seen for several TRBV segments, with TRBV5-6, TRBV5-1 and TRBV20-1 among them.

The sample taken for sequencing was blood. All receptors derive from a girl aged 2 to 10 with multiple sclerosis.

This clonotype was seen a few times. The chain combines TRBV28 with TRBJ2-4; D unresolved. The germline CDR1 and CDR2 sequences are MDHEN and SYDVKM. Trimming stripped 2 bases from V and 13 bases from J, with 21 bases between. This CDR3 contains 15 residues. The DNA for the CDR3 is TGTGCCAGCAGTTTACCGAGACCGCCAAATCAAGGGCAGTACTTC. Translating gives CASSLPRPPNQGQYF.

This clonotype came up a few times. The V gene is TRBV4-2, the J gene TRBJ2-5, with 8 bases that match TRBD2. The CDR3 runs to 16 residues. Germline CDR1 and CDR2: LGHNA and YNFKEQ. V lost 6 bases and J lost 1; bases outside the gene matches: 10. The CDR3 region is CASRRTSGHSQETQYF. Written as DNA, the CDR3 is TGTGCCAGCAGGAGAACTAGCGGACATTCCCAAGAGACCCAGTACTTC.

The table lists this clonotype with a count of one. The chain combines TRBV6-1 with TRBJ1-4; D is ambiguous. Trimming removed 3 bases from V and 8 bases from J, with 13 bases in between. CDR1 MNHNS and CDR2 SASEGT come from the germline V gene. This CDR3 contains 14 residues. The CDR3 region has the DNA TGTGCCAGCAGTGAGATATATCTCCCAGAAAAACTGTTTTTT. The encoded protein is CASSEIYLPEKLFF.

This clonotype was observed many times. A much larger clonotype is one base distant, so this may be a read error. The CDR3 spells CASSLRAGGRYEQYF. The DNA for the CDR3 is TGCGCCAGCAGCTTGAGAGCGGGGGGCCGCTACGAGCAGTACTTC. This sequence joins TRBV5-1 and TRBJ2-7; 9 nucleotides match TRBD2. CDR1 and CDR2 (germline): SGHRS, YFSETQ. The CDR3 is 15 residues long. V trimming: 1 base; J trimming: 3 bases; junction bases outside the gene matches: 5.

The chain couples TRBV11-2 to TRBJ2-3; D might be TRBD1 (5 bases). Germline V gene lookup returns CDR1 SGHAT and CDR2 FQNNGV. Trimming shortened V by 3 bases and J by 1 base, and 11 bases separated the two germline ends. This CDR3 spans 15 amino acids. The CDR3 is CASSFPPTGTDTQYF. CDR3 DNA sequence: TGTGCCAGCAGCTTCCCCCCGACAGGCACAGATACGCAGTATTTT.

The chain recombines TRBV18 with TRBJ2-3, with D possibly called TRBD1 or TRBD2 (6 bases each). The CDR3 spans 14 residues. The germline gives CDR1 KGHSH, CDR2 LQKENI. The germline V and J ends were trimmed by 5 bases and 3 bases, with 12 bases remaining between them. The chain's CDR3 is CASSIGGVTDTQYF. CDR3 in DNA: TGTGCCAGCTCAATCGGGGGCGTAACAGATACGCAGTATTTT.

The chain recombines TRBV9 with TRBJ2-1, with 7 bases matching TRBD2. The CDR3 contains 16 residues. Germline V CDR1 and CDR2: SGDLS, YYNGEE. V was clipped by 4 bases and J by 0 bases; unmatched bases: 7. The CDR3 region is CASSPTWTSSYNEQFF. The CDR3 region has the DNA TGTGCCAGCAGCCCGACTTGGACTAGCTCCTACAATGAGCAGTTCTTC.

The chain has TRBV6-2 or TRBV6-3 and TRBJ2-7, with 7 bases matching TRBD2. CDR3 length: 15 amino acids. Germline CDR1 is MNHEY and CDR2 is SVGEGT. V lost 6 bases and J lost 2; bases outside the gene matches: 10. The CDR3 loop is CASRAGLGAAYEQYF. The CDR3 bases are TGTGCCAGCAGGGCAGGACTAGGAGCCGCCTACGAGCAGTACTTC.

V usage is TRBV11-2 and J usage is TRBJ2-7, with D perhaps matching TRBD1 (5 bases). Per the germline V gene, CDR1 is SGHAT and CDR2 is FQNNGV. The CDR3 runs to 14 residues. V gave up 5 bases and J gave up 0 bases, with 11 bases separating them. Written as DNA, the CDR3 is TGTGCCAGCAGCACCCAGGGTTACTCCTACGAGCAGTACTTC. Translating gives CASSTQGYSYEQYF. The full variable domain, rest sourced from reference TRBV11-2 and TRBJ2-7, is EAGVAQSPRYKIIEKRQSVAFWCNPISGHATLYWYQQILGQGPKLLIQFQNNGVVDDSQLPKDRFSAERLKGVDSTLKIQPAKLEDSAVYLCASSTQGYSYEQYFGPGTRLTVT.

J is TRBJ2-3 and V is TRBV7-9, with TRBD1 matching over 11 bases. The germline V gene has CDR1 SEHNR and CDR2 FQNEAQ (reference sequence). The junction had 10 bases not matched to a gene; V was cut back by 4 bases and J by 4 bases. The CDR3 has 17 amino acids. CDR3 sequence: CASSSPPGQGDSDTQYF. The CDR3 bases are TGTGCCAGCAGCTCACCGCCGGGACAGGGGGACTCAGATACGCAGTATTTT.

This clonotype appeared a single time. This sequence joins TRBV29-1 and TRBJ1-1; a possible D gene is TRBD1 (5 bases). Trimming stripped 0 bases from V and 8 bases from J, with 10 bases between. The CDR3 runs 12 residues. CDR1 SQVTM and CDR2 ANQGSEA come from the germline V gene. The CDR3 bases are TGCAGCGTTGAAGAGACCTGGACAGAAGCTTTCTTT. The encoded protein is CSVEETWTEAFF.

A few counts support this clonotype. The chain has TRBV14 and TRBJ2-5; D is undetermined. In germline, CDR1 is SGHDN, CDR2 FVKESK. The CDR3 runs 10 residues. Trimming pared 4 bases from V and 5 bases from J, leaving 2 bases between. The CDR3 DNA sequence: TGTGCCAGCAGCCCGGAGACCCAGTACTTC. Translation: CASSPETQYF.

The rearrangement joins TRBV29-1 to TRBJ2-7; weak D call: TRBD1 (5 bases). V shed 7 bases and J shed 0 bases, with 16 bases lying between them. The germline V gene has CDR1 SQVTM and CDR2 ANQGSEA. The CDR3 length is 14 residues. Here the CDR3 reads CSALLPTDSYEQYF. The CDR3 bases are TGCAGCGCCCTACTACCGACAGACTCCTACGAGCAGTACTTC.

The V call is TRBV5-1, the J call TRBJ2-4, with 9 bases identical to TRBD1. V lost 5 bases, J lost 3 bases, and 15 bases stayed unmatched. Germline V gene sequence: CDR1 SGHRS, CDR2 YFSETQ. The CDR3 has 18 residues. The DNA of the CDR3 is TGCGCCAGCAGTCTTTGGGGCCCGGGACAGGGCGGCAAAAACATTCAGTACTTC. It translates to CASSLWGPGQGGKNIQYF.

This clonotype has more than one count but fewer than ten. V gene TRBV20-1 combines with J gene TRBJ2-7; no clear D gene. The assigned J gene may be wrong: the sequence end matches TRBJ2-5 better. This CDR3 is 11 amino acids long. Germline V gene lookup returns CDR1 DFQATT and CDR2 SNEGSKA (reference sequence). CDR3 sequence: CAIPSWETQYF. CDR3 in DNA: TGCGCCATACCGAGCTGGGAGACCCAGTACTTC.

The CDR3 loop is CASSFGSGRVEQYF. In DNA form, the CDR3 reads TGTGCCAGCAGCTTTGGTAGCGGGAGGGTCGAGCAGTACTTC. The chain combines TRBV7-9 with TRBJ2-7, with 11 nucleotides matching TRBD2. Unmatched junction bases numbered 4, after V lost 3 bases and J lost 6 bases. The germline CDR1 and CDR2 sequences are SEHNR and FQNEAQ (reference sequence). This CDR3 spans 14 amino acids.

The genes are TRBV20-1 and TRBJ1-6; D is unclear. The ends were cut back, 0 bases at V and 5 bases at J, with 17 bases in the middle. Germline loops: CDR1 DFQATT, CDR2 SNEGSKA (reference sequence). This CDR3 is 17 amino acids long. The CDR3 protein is CSARDPTYPADNSPLHF. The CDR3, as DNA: TGCAGTGCTAGAGATCCGACGTATCCGGCAGATAATTCACCCCTCCACTTT.

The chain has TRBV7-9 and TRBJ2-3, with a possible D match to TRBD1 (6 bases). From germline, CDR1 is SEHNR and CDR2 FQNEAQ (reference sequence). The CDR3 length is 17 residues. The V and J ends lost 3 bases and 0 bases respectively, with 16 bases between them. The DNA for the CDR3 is TGTGCCAGCAGCTTCCTTCTGACAGGAGGAAGCACAGATACGCAGTATTTT. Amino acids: CASSFLLTGGSTDTQYF.

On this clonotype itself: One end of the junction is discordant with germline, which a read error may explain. The chain's CDR3 is CASKLTGGPNTDTRYF. The CDR3 DNA is TGCGCCAGCAAGTTAACAGGCGGGCCTAACACAGATACGCGGTATTTT. This chain joins TRBV5-1 and TRBJ2-3, with D perhaps assigned TRBD1 or TRBD2 (5 bases each). The CDR3 runs 16 residues. Looked up from germline, CDR1 is SGHRS and CDR2 is YFSETQ.

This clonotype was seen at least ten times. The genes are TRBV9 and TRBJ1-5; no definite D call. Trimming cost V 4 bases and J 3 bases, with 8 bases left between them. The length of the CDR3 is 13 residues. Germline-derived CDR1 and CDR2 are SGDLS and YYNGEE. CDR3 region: CASSQGINQPQHF. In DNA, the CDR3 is TGTGCCAGCAGCCAAGGAATCAATCAGCCCCAGCATTTT.

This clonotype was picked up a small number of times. The CDR3 region is CASSKTGGPLAYEQYF. As DNA, the CDR3 is TGTGCCAGCAGTAAAACAGGGGGCCCTCTGGCCTACGAGCAGTACTTC. This sequence joins TRBV28 and TRBJ2-7, with 9 bases aligning to TRBD1. The V gene's germline CDR1 is MDHEN and CDR2 SYDVKM. There are 16 residues in the CDR3. The trim removed 5 bases at V and 2 bases at J, leaving 10 bases unmatched.

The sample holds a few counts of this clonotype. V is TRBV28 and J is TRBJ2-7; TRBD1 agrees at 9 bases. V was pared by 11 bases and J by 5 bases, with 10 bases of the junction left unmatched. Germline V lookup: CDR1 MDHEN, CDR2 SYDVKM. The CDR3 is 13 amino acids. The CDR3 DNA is TGTGCCGCCAGGGGACAGGGTAAAAACGAGCAGTACTTC. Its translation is CAARGQGKNEQYF.

The DNA of the CDR3 is TGTGCCAGCTCGACTAGCGGGGGCGAGCAGTACTTC. Translation: CASSTSGGEQYF. The V and J genes are TRBV12-3 or TRBV12-4 and TRBJ2-7, with 12 bases lining up with TRBD2. The CDR3 loop spans 12 amino acids. V gave up 8 bases and J gave up 6 bases; unmatched junction bases: 2.

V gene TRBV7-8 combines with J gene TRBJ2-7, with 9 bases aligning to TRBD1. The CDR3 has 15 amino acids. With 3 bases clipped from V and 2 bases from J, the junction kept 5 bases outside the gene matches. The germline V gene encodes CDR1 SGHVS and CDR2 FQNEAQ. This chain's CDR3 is CASSFPGTGTYEQYF. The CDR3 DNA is TGTGCCAGCAGCTTTCCCGGGACAGGGACCTACGAGCAGTACTTC.

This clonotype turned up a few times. The CDR3: CSASGIPIPEQFF. DNA for the CDR3: TGCAGTGCTAGCGGGATCCCTATACCGGAGCAGTTCTTC. The chain combines TRBV20-1 with TRBJ2-1, with a tentative D call TRBD2 (5 bases). Germline values: CDR1 DFQATT, CDR2 SNEGSKA (reference sequence). V lost 3 bases and J 10 bases, leaving 16 bases between the germline ends. CDR3 length: 13 amino acids.

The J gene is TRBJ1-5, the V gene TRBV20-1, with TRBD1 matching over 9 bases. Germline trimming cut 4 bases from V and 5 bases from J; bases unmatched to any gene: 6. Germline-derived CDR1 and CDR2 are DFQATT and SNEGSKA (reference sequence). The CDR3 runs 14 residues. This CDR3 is CSATYRGPDQPQHF. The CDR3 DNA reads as TGCAGTGCTACCTACAGGGGGCCCGATCAGCCCCAGCATTTT.

The chain's CDR3 is CASRTGLAGIHEQYF. The CDR3 coding sequence is TGTGCCAGCAGAACCGGACTAGCGGGTATACACGAGCAGTACTTC. The genes are TRBV6-2 or TRBV6-3 and TRBJ2-7; 11 nucleotides agree with TRBD2. This CDR3 region has 15 residues. Germline values: CDR1 MNHEY, CDR2 SVGEGT. J gave up 5 bases and V 6 bases, and 9 bases lay outside the gene matches.

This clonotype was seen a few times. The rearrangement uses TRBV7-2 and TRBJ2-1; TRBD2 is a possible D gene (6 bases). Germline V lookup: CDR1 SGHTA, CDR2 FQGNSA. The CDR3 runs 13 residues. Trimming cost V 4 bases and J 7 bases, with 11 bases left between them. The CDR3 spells CASSSSSANEQFF. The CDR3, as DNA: TGTGCCAGCAGCTCCTCTAGCGCGAATGAGCAGTTCTTC.

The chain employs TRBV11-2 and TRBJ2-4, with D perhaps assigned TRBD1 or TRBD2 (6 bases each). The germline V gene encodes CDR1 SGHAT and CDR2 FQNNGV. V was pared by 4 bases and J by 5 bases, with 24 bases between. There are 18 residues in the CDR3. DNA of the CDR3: TGTGCCAGCAGCTCCCATATTGGACAGTGGGGAGGCGAAAACATTCAGTACTTC. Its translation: CASSSHIGQWGGENIQYF.

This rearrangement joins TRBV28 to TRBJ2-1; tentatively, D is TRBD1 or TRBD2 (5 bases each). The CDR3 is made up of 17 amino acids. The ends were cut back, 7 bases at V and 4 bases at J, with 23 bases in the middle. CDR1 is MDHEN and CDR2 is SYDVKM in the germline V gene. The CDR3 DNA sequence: TGTGCCAGCACCGGGGCCACAAGGGTAGTGGAGTACAATGAGCAGTTCTTC. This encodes CASTGATRVVEYNEQFF.